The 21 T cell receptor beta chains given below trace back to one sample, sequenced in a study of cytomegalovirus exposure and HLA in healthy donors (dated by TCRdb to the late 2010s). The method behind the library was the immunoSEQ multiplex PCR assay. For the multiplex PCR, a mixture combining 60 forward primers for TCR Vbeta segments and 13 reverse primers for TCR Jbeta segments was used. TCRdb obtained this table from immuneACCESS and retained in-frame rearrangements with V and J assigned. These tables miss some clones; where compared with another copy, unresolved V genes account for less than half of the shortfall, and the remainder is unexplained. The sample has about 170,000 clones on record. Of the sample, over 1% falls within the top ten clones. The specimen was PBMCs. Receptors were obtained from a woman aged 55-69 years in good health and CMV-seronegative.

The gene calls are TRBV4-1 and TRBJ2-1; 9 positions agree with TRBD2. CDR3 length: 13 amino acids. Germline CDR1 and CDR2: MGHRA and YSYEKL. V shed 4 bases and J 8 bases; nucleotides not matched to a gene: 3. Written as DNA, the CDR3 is TGCGCCAGCAGCCTTTGGACTAGCGATGAGCAGTTCTTC. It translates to CASSLWTSDEQFF.

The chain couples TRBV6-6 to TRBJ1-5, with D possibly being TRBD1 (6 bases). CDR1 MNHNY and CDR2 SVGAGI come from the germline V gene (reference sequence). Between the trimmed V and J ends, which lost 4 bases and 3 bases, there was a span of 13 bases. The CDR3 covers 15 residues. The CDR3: CASSSVRGINQPQHF. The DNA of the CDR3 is TGTGCCAGCAGTTCAGTTAGGGGGATCAATCAGCCCCAGCATTTT.

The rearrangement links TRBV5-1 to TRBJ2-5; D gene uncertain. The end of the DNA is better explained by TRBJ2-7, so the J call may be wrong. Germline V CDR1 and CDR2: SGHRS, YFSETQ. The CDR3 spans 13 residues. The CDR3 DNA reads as TGCGCCAGCAGCTTAAGATCGAACTACGAGCAGTACTTC. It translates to CASSLRSNYEQYF.

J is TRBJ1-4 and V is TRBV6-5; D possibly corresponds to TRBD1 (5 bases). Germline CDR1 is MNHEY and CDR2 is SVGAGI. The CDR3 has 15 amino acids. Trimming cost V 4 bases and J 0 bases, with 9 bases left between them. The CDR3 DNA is TGTGCCAGCAGTTCCCCGGGGGCAACTAATGAAAAACTGTTTTTT. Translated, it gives CASSSPGATNEKLFF.

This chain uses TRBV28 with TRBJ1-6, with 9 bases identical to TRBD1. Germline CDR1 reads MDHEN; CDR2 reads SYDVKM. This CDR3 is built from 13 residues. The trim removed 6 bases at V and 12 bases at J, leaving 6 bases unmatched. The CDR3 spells CASRTGGRVPLHF. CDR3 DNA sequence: TGTGCCAGCAGGACAGGGGGTCGAGTACCCCTCCACTTT. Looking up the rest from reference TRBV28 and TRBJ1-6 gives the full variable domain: DVKVTQSSRYLVKRTGEKVFLECVQDMDHENMFWYRQDPGLGLRLIYFSYDVKMKEKGDIPEGYSVSREKKERFSLILESASTNQTSMYLCASRTGGRVPLHFGNGTRLTVT.

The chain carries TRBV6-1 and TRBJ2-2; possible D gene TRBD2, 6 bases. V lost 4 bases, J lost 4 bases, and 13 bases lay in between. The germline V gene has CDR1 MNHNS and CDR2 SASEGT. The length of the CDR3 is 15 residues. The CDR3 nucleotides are TGTGCCAGCAGTGGGTTTAGCGGAGTCACCGGGGAGCTGTTTTTT. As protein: CASSGFSGVTGELFF.

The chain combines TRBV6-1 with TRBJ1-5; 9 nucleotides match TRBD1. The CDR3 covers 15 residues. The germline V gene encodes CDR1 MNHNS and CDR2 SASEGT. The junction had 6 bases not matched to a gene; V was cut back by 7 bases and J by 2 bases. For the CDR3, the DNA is TGTGCCAGCAAACAGGGGGCGTACGGCAATCAGCCCCAGCATTTT. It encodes CASKQGAYGNQPQHF.

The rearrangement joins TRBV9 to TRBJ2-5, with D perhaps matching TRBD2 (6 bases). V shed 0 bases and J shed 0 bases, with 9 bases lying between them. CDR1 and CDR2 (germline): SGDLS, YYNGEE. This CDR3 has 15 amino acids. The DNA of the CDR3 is TGTGCCAGCAGCGTAGCTAGCGCGTACCAAGAGACCCAGTACTTC. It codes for CASSVASAYQETQYF.

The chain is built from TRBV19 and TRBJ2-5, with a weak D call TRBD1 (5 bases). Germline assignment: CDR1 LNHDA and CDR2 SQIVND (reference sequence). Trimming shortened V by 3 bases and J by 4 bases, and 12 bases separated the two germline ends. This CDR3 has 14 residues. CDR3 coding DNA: TGTGCCAGTAGTATTCAGGGTTTTGGAGAGACCCAGTACTTC. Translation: CASSIQGFGETQYF.

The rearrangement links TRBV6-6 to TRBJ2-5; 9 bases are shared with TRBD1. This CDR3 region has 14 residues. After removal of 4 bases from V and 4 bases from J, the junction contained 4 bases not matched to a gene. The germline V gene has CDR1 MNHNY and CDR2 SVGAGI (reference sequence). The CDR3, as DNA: TGTGCCAGCAGTTCCGGGACAGGGCGAGAGACCCAGTACTTC. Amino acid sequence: CASSSGTGRETQYF.

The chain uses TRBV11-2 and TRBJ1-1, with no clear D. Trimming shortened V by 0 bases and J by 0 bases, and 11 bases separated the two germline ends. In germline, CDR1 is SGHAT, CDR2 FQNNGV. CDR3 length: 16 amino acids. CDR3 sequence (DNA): TGTGCCAGCAGCTTAGATCACGGAGCAATGAACACTGAAGCTTTCTTT. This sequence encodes CASSLDHGAMNTEAFF.

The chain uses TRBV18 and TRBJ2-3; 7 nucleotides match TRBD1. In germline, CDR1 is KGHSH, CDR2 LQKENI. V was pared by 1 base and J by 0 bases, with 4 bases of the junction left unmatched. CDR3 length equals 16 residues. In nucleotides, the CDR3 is TGTGCCAGCTCACCACGTAAGGGACAGAGCACAGATACGCAGTATTTT. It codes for CASSPRKGQSTDTQYF.

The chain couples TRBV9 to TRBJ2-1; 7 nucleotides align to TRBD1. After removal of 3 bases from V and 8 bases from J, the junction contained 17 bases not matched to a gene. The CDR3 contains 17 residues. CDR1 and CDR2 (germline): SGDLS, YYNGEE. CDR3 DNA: TGTGCCAGCAGCGCTAGGCCGGGGACAGCTACTATCGATGAGCAGTTCTTC. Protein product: CASSARPGTATIDEQFF.

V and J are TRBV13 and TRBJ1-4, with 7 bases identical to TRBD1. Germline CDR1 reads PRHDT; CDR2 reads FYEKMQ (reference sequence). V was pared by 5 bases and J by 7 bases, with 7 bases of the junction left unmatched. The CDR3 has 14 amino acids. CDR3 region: CASSHRGLLEKLFF. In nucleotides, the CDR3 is TGTGCCAGCAGCCATAGGGGGCTGCTTGAAAAACTGTTTTTT.

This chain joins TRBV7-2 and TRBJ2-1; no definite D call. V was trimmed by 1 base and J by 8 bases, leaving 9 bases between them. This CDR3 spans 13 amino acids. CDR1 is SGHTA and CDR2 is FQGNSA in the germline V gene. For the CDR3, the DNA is TGTGCCAGCAGCTTAGTTTTGCGCTATGAGCAGTTCTTC. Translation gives CASSLVLRYEQFF.

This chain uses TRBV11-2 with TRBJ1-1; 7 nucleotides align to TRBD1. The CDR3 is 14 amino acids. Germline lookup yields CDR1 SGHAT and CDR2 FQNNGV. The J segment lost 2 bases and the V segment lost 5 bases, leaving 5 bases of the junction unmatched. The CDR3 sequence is CASSPGQINTEAFF. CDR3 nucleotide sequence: TGTGCCAGCAGCCCGGGACAGATAAACACTGAAGCTTTCTTT.

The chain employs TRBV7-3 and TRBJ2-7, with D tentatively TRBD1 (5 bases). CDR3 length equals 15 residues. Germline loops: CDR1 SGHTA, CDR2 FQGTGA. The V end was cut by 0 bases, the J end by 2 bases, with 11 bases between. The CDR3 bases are TGTGCCAGCAGCTTAACAGGGGTTAGCCCCTACGAGCAGTACTTC. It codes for CASSLTGVSPYEQYF.

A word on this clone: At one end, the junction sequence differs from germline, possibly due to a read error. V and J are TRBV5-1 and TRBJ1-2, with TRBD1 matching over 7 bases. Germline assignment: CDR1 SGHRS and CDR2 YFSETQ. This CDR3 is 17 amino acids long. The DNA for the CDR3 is TGCGCCAGCAACTTGGGGGACAGAGGTCTATCTAACTATGGCTACACCTTC. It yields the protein CASNLGDRGLSNYGYTF.

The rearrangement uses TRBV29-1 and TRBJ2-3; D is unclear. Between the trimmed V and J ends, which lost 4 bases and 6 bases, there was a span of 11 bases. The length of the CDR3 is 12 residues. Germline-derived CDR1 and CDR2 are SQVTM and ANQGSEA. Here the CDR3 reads CSVAADPDTQYF. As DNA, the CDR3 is TGCAGCGTTGCGGCGGATCCGGATACGCAGTATTTT.

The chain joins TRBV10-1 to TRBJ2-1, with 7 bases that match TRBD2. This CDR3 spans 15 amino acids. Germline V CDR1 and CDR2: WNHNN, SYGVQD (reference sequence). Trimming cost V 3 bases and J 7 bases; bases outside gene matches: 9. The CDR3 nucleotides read TGCGCCAGCAGTGATATCACTAGCGAGATGAATGAGCAGTTCTTC. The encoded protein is CASSDITSEMNEQFF.

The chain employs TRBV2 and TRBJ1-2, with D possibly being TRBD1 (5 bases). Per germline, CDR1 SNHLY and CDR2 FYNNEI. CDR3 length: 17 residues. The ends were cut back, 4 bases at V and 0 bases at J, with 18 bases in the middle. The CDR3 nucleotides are TGTGCCAGCAGTGGCCCAACCGGGGGGATAGCTAACTATGGCTACACCTTC. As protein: CASSGPTGGIANYGYTF.